Below, one T cell receptor (beta chain) is given with its context. Its target is unknown. Use of 60 Vbeta and 13 Jbeta primers characterized the PCR. Produced via immunoSEQ multiplex PCR; TCRdb's table is partial and in-frame only. The data show fewer than 180,000 clones, under 75% seen once. CDR1 LGHNA and CDR2 YNFKEQ come from the germline V gene. The CDR3 has 11 amino acids. Deletions cut 5 bases from V and 6 bases from J, with 8 bases between. The data are from a study of cytomegalovirus exposure and HLA in healthy donors. Whole-study findings and limits: It was assumed in the presence/absence analyses that sequencing depth was roughly uniform across donors. Later on, a genetic analysis was performed. It linked a missense variant in DCLRE1C with V- and J-gene trimming of TCR beta.

The chain couples TRBV4-2 to TRBJ2-7; tentative D call: TRBD1 (5 bases). The source of this sequence is a woman aged 60 to 75 in good health and CMV-seropositive. Sequencing used PBMCs. The CDR3 reads CASSGAAEQYF. In DNA form, the CDR3 reads TGTGCCAGCAGCGGGGCGGCCGAGCAGTACTTC.